One and the same sample provided the 7 T cell receptor beta chains below, sequenced in a study of T-cell memory formation after mild COVID-19. A single record per CDR3 protein comes from TCRdb applying MiXCR to the 5' RACE reads. The table lists 50,000 or so distinct CDR3 sequences, over 8.5% of them singletons. Input material: PBMCs or a T cell subset sorted from them (not recorded which). Receptors originate from an adult woman who had mild COVID-19 (a few samples of this study predate the infection). Cell type and time point are not known.

The table lists this clonotype with a few counts. The chain recombines TRBV6-5 with TRBJ1-2; 10 positions agree with TRBD1. CDR3 length: 13 residues. Trimming took 6 bases from V and 8 from J; bases not matched to a gene: 6. Germline V lookup: CDR1 MNHEY, CDR2 SVGAGI. CDR3 protein: CASRNRDRGGYTF. The CDR3 bases are TGTGCCAGCAGAAATCGGGACAGGGGCGGCTACACCTTC.

This chain connects TRBV20-1 to TRBJ2-5; D call uncertain. V was pared by 2 bases and J by 2 bases, with 3 bases between. CDR1 is DFQATT and CDR2 is SNEGSKA in the germline V gene (reference sequence). This CDR3 spans 11 amino acids. CDR3 in DNA: TGCAGTGCTAGACCACAAGAGACCCAGTACTTC. Translated, it gives CSARPQETQYF.

There are many counts of this clonotype. One end of the junction fails to match germline, which may point to a read error. V is TRBV5-4 and J is TRBJ2-5, with D perhaps TRBD2 (6 bases). The CDR3 sequence is 15 residues long. Germline lookup yields CDR1 SGHNT and CDR2 YYREEE (reference sequence). The chain's CDR3 is CASSLLGSSKETQYF. The CDR3 bases are TGTGCCAGCAGCTTGCTCGGGAGTTCCAAAGAAACCCAGTACTTC. Full variable domain (rest looked up from reference TRBV5-4 and TRBJ2-5): ETGVTQSPTHLIKTRGQQVTLRCSSQSGHNTVSWYQQALGQGPQFIFQYYREEENGRGNFPPRFSGLQFPNYSSELNVNALELDDSALYLCASSLLGSSKETQYFGPGTRLLVL.

This clonotype appeared a few times. The chain has TRBV11-2 and TRBJ1-5; the D is unclear. The CDR3 contains 14 residues. V lost 0 bases and J 3 bases, leaving 6 bases between the germline ends. The germline V gene has CDR1 SGHAT and CDR2 FQNNGV. CDR3: CASSLEPYNQPQHF. The CDR3, as DNA: TGTGCCAGCAGCTTAGAACCTTACAATCAGCCCCAGCATTTT.

This clonotype was picked up many times. This sequence joins TRBV3-1 and TRBJ2-3; tentative D call: TRBD2 (6 bases). V shed 0 bases and J shed 5 bases, with 9 bases lying between them. The length of the CDR3 is 14 residues. Germline CDR1 LGHDT, CDR2 YNNKEL (reference sequence). The chain's CDR3 is CASSQDLGRDTQYF. CDR3 in DNA: TGTGCCAGCAGCCAAGACCTCGGGAGAGATACGCAGTATTTT.

This clonotype has ten or more counts. The rearrangement links TRBV6-1 to TRBJ2-7; 10 bases are a match to TRBD1. Germline V lookup: CDR1 MNHNS, CDR2 SASEGT. V gave up 8 bases and J gave up 4 bases; unmatched junction bases: 8. The CDR3 runs to 14 residues. The CDR3 DNA is TGTGCCAGCCATACTTGGACAGGGGGTTACGAGCAGTACTTC. It codes for CASHTWTGGYEQYF.

This clonotype appeared a few times. This sequence joins TRBV10-3 and TRBJ2-3, with D possibly being TRBD1 (6 bases). Trimming pared 5 bases from V and 1 base from J, leaving 10 bases between. The CDR3 consists of 14 residues. Germline values: CDR1 ENHRY, CDR2 SYGVKD. CDR3 amino acids: CAISQQGGTDTQYF. The CDR3 DNA reads TGTGCCATCAGTCAACAGGGAGGCACAGATACGCAGTATTTT.